Shown below are 20 T cell receptor beta chains from a single sample sequenced in a study of T cells after yellow fever vaccination. TCRdb re-called the 5' RACE reads through MiXCR, storing one row per CDR3 protein. The table lists approximately 450,000 distinct CDR3 sequences, around a sixth of them singletons, with about 18% in the top ten. This specimen was PBMCs, taken before the yellow fever booster vaccination. The receptors originated from a man aged 18 to 29 who received the YFV17D yellow fever vaccine.

The rearrangement joins TRBV7-2 to TRBJ2-3; 7 bases are shared with TRBD2. CDR1 is SGHTA and CDR2 is FQGNSA in the germline V gene. V shed 5 bases, J shed 1 base, and the junction held 9 bases outside the gene matches. There are 16 residues in the CDR3. CDR3 in amino acids: CASSPVTSFGTDTQYF. DNA for the CDR3: TGTGCCAGCAGCCCGGTGACTAGCTTCGGCACAGATACGCAGTATTTT. Full variable domain (rest looked up from reference TRBV7-2 and TRBJ2-3): GAGVSQSPSNKVTEKGKDVELRCDPISGHTALYWYRQSLGQGLEFLIYFQGNSAPDKSGLPSDRFSAERTGGSVSTLTIQRTQQEDSAVYLCASSPVTSFGTDTQYFGPGTRLTVL.

The chain joins TRBV7-6 to TRBJ2-3, with a tentative D call TRBD2 (7 bases). Germline lookup yields CDR1 SGHVS and CDR2 FNYEAQ. The CDR3 loop spans 15 amino acids. Trimming pared 0 bases from V and 4 bases from J, leaving 11 bases between. In DNA, the CDR3 is TGTGCCAGCAGCTTAGCGGGGGGGGCAGCAGATACGCAGTATTTT. Protein product: CASSLAGGAADTQYF.

The sample holds a few counts of this clonotype. As DNA, the CDR3 is TGCAGTGCCCGACGCACACACTCCTACGAGCAGTACGTC. The encoded protein is CSARRTHSYEQYV. V and J are TRBV20-1 and TRBJ2-7; D gene uncertain. Germline CDR1 is DFQATT and CDR2 is SNEGSKA (reference sequence). This CDR3 region has 13 residues. V was shortened by 6 bases and J by 0 bases, with 12 bases between the two germline ends.

This rearrangement joins TRBV4-1 to TRBJ1-6; the D gene is possibly TRBD1 (6 bases). V lost 6 bases and J 1 base, leaving 16 bases between the germline ends. The CDR3 is 17 residues long. The germline V gene has CDR1 MGHRA and CDR2 YSYEKL. CDR3 residues: CASSEQGSGSYNSPLHF. The CDR3 region has the DNA TGCGCCAGCAGTGAACAGGGTTCGGGATCCTATAATTCACCCCTCCACTTT.

The CDR3 is CASKPGGSYEQYF. DNA of the CDR3: TGCGCCAGCAAGCCGGGGGGTTCCTACGAGCAGTACTTC. The chain employs TRBV5-1 and TRBJ2-7; TRBD2 matches 7 bases. The CDR3 sequence is 13 residues long. Germline V gene data show CDR1 as SGHRS and CDR2 as YFSETQ. The trim removed 6 bases at V and 1 base at J, leaving 4 bases unmatched. The entire variable domain, with the rest obtained from reference TRBV5-1 and TRBJ2-7, is as follows: KAGVTQTPRYLIKTRGQQVTLSCSPISGHRSVSWYQQTPGQGLQFLFEYFSETQRNKGNFPGRFSGRQFSNSRSEMNVSTLELGDSALYLCASKPGGSYEQYFGPGTRLTVT.

This clonotype came up once. The chain joins TRBV7-2 to TRBJ2-5; D is ambiguous. V was clipped by 3 bases and J by 5 bases, with 10 bases between them. The CDR3 extends over 13 amino acids. Germline V gene data show CDR1 as SGHTA and CDR2 as FQGNSA. The CDR3 region has the DNA TGTGCCAGCAGCTTTGGCCCGTTGGAGACCCAGTACTTC. Amino acids: CASSFGPLETQYF.

This chain uses TRBV4-1 with TRBJ2-3; D might be TRBD2 (6 bases). Germline assignment: CDR1 MGHRA and CDR2 YSYEKL. CDR3 size: 17 residues. V gave up 1 base and J gave up 1 base, with 15 bases separating them. The CDR3 loop is CASSQGLRGGGTDTQYF. The CDR3 region has the DNA TGCGCCAGCAGCCAAGGATTGAGGGGAGGTGGCACAGATACGCAGTATTTT.

This clonotype was counted between two and nine times. The chain links TRBV5-1 to TRBJ2-7; no firm D call. Per the germline V gene, CDR1 is SGHRS and CDR2 is YFSETQ. The CDR3 loop spans 15 amino acids. Trimming removed 3 bases from V and 2 bases from J, with 15 bases in between. CDR3 residues: CASSYSPEQPYEQYF. The CDR3 DNA follows: TGCGCCAGCAGCTACTCTCCGGAACAGCCCTACGAGCAGTACTTC. The full variable domain, completed using reference TRBV5-1 and TRBJ2-7, is KAGVTQTPRYLIKTRGQQVTLSCSPISGHRSVSWYQQTPGQGLQFLFEYFSETQRNKGNFPGRFSGRQFSNSRSEMNVSTLELGDSALYLCASSYSPEQPYEQYFGPGTRLTVT.

This clonotype was seen a handful of times. V gene TRBV5-1 combines with J gene TRBJ2-1; D gene uncertain. The CDR3 sequence is 15 residues long. The V end lost 2 bases, the J end lost 4 bases, and 13 bases lay between the germline ends. Germline V gene sequence: CDR1 SGHRS, CDR2 YFSETQ. The CDR3 DNA reads TGCGCCAGCAGCTTTGCTTACATGATGTACAATGAGCAGTTCTTC. The encoded protein is CASSFAYMMYNEQFF.

This clonotype was found a few times. This chain joins TRBV5-5 and TRBJ1-5, with TRBD1 matching 9 bases. The length of the CDR3 is 15 residues. Unmatched junction bases numbered 9, after V lost 2 bases and J lost 9 bases. Germline V gene data show CDR1 as SGHKS and CDR2 as YYEKEE (reference sequence). CDR3 nucleotides: TGTGCCAGCAGCTTTCAACCGGGACAGGGAGGGCCCCAGCATTTT. Translating gives CASSFQPGQGGPQHF.

The rearrangement links TRBV6-2 or TRBV6-3 to TRBJ1-5; D unresolved. The length of the CDR3 is 16 residues. Germline V CDR1 and CDR2: MNHEY, SVGEGT. The V and J ends lost 5 bases and 4 bases respectively, with 18 bases between them. CDR3 region: CASSQMLGFVNQPQHF. The CDR3 DNA reads TGTGCCAGCAGTCAGATGCTAGGGTTTGTGAATCAGCCCCAGCATTTT.

This clonotype turned up a few times. The chain carries TRBV20-1 and TRBJ2-4; TRBD2 matches 9 bases. With V trimmed by 5 bases and J by 8 bases, 19 bases remained unmatched. In germline, CDR1 is DFQATT, CDR2 SNEGSKA (reference sequence). CDR3 length: 17 amino acids. CDR3 nucleotide sequence: TGCAGTGCTCACCGTAGCGGGGGAGGATCTCCGGGGGACATTCAGTACTTC. Translation: CSAHRSGGGSPGDIQYF.

Only a few counts were recorded for this clonotype. The V and J genes are TRBV4-2 and TRBJ1-1; a weak D match, TRBD1 (5 bases). With 4 bases removed from V and 1 base from J, the gap between germline ends came to 10 bases. The CDR3 totals 14 residues. From germline, CDR1 is LGHNA and CDR2 YNFKEQ. CDR3 sequence (DNA): TGTGCCAGCAGCCCAGAGACAGCGAACACTGAAGCTTTCTTT. It specifies CASSPETANTEAFF.

The chain is built from TRBV29-1 and TRBJ1-1; 7 nucleotides align to TRBD1. The CDR3 runs 13 residues. Trimming at V came to 4 bases and at J to 3 bases, leaving 5 bases not matched to a gene. The germline V gene encodes CDR1 SQVTM and CDR2 ANQGSEA. CDR3 sequence: CSVVGTVYTEAFF. The CDR3 DNA reads TGCAGCGTTGTGGGGACAGTTTACACTGAAGCTTTCTTT.

There are a few counts of this clonotype. The rearrangement links TRBV7-6 to TRBJ2-5, with 7 bases that match TRBD1. Germline-derived CDR1 and CDR2 are SGHVS and FNYEAQ. Trimming removed 4 bases from V and 4 bases from J; junction bases left unmatched: 9. The CDR3 runs to 15 residues. CDR3 protein: CASSSRQGSGETQYF. The DNA of the CDR3 is TGTGCCAGCAGCTCCCGACAGGGATCAGGAGAGACCCAGTACTTC.

This sequence joins TRBV14 and TRBJ2-1, with D hard to call. V lost 0 bases to trimming and J lost 3 bases, with 12 bases between them. In germline, CDR1 is SGHDN, CDR2 FVKESK. This CDR3 is 16 amino acids long. CDR3 DNA sequence: TGTGCCAGCAGCCAAGATCAATTGGGCAGCTACAATGAGCAGTTCTTC. Its protein product is CASSQDQLGSYNEQFF.

This clonotype was detected a few times. The rearrangement uses TRBV27 and TRBJ2-5, with TRBD2 identical over 11 bases. The CDR3 totals 15 residues. V trimming: 6 bases; J trimming: 3 bases; junction bases outside the gene matches: 6. Germline CDR1 MNHEY, CDR2 SMNVEV (reference sequence). The chain's CDR3 is CASSQIAGGKETQYF. CDR3 bases: TGTGCCAGCAGCCAAATAGCGGGGGGGAAAGAGACCCAGTACTTC.

This clonotype appeared a few times. The gene calls are TRBV18 and TRBJ1-1; 7 bases match TRBD1. CDR1 and CDR2 (germline): KGHSH, LQKENI. Trimming removed 6 bases from V and 1 base from J; junction bases left unmatched: 11. The CDR3 runs 16 residues. CDR3 sequence: CASSLRGDSTNTEAFF. The DNA of the CDR3 is TGTGCCAGCTCCCTTAGGGGGGACAGTACGAACACTGAAGCTTTCTTT.

This clonotype came up many times. J is TRBJ2-2 and V is TRBV7-6; D might be TRBD1 (6 bases). V dropped 2 bases and J dropped 6 bases, with 16 bases sitting between them. The germline V gene has CDR1 SGHVS and CDR2 FNYEAQ. The CDR3 loop spans 16 amino acids. CDR3 amino acids: CASSLNIGDTAGELFF. The CDR3 coding sequence is TGTGCCAGCAGCTTAAATATTGGGGACACGGCCGGGGAGCTGTTTTTT.

The chain carries TRBV4-2 and TRBJ1-1; possibly TRBD1 for D (5 bases). Germline CDR1 is LGHNA and CDR2 is YNFKEQ. V was pared by 1 base and J by 3 bases, with 18 bases between. This CDR3 has 17 residues. The CDR3 spells CASSQVGTGQGDTEAFF. The CDR3 DNA reads TGTGCCAGCAGCCAAGTAGGAACAGGCCAAGGGGACACTGAAGCTTTCTTT.